This TCR beta chain was recovered during a study of blood T cell repertoires in COVID-19. Whole-study context: There were acute and convalescent COVID-19 samples, and they came from the United States, Italy and Spain. Nucleic acid was either cDNA or gDNA, and it came from T cells, B-cell-depleted T cells, or PBMCs.

Germline loops: CDR1 ENHRY, CDR2 SYGVKD. The CDR3 is 16 amino acids. V trimming: 6 bases; J trimming: 2 bases; junction bases outside the gene matches: 7. This clone was seen once. Produced via immunoSEQ multiplex PCR; TCRdb's table is partial and in-frame only. Of some 97,000 clones listed, approximately 90% are singletons. The origin of this receptor is a man in his fifties or sixties with acute or convalescent COVID-19. Specimen: peripheral blood. The rearrangement joins TRBV10-3 to TRBJ1-2; 12 bases line up with TRBD1. As DNA, the CDR3 is TGTGCCATCAGCGCCGGGACAGGGGGCTTCAACTATGGCTACACCTTC. Amino acids: CAISAGTGGFNYGYTF.